The 4 T cell receptor beta chains below were found in one sample sequenced in a study of PD-1 blockade in classical Hodgkin lymphoma. Sequenced by immunoSEQ multiplex PCR; TCRdb stores in-frame clones only, minus some. The table records tens of thousands of clones, over 75% of them present only once. Time point defined: cycle 4 day 1 (C4D1), after 5 to 7 weeks of nivolumab. Relapse after autologous stem cell transplantation occurred in every patient, and brentuximab vedotin exposure varied. The sequenced sample was peripheral blood mononuclear cells (PBMCs), obtained before the fourth cycle of nivolumab. The source is a human donor with classical Hodgkin lymphoma.

This chain links TRBV5-1 with TRBJ2-3, with D perhaps TRBD2 (6 bases). The CDR3 is 14 residues long. Germline-derived CDR1 and CDR2 are SGHRS and YFSETQ. V lost 2 bases and J lost 0, with 7 bases in between. The CDR3 sequence: CASSFGTSTDTQYF. The DNA for the CDR3 is TGCGCCAGCAGCTTCGGGACTAGCACAGATACGCAGTATTTT.

The chain couples TRBV6-1 to TRBJ2-3; D is possibly TRBD1 (5 bases). The CDR3 contains 15 residues. Germline V lookup: CDR1 MNHNS, CDR2 SASEGT. V was cut by 0 bases and J by 2 bases, with 9 bases left in between. The CDR3 region has the DNA TGTGCCAGCAGTGAAGCGATGGACAACACAGATACGCAGTATTTT. As protein: CASSEAMDNTDTQYF.

This clone appeared a few times. One end of the junction varies from germline; a read error may be responsible. This sequence joins TRBV5-3 and TRBJ1-2, with TRBD1 as a possible D gene (5 bases). TRBV5-3 carries the ORF label, with uncertain function. The CDR3 totals 15 residues. This CDR3 is CASSLVGTLGGGYTF. CDR3 sequence (DNA): TGTGCCAGCAGCTTGGTAGGGACGCTGGGAGGCGGCTACACCTTC.

This clone showed up just once. This sample also contains other DNA sequences that code for the same CDR3. This chain links TRBV6-1 with TRBJ1-5; D is undetermined. Germline CDR1 MNHNS, CDR2 SASEGT. There are 19 residues in the CDR3. V dropped 2 bases and J dropped 5 bases, with 25 bases sitting between them. The CDR3 loop reads CASSESPTFSSHQYQPQHF. DNA for the CDR3: TGTGCCAGCAGTGAATCCCCGACATTTTCCTCTCATCAGTATCAGCCCCAGCATTTT.